The 16 T cell receptor beta chains below all came from one sample that was sequenced in a study of control samples from healthy donors and cancer patients. This table comes from immunoSEQ multiplex PCR, and its TCRdb copy is limited to in-frame clones, with some not included. The sample has some 70,000 clones; 84% are singletons. Sequencing was done on a sample of PBMCs. Receptors originate from a woman in her fifties or sixties with lung cancer.

The table lists this clone with a count of one. The chain is built from TRBV7-2 and TRBJ1-1; TRBD1 aligns across 9 bases. This CDR3 spans 15 amino acids. The germline V gene has CDR1 SGHTA and CDR2 FQGNSA. The ends lost 5 bases at V and 6 bases at J; junction bases unmatched: 10. CDR3 coding DNA: TGTGCCAGCAGCAACCTACAGGGGGCTCAAGCTGAAGCTTTCTTT. Its translation: CASSNLQGAQAEAFF. The full variable domain, with the rest looked up from reference TRBV7-2 and TRBJ1-1, is GAGVSQSPSNKVTEKGKDVELRCDPISGHTALYWYRQSLGQGLEFLIYFQGNSAPDKSGLPSDRFSAERTGGSVSTLTIQRTQQEDSAVYLCASSNLQGAQAEAFFGQGTRLTVV.

The rearrangement uses TRBV11-2 and TRBJ2-5, with 8 bases fitting TRBD1. The V gene end was trimmed by 0 bases and the J gene end by 4 bases; junction bases not matched to a gene: 4. CDR1 is SGHAT and CDR2 is FQNNGV in the germline V gene. The CDR3 spans 15 residues. The CDR3 bases are TGTGCCAGCAGCTTAGATAGGACAGGGCGAGAGACCCAGTACTTC. Translating gives CASSLDRTGRETQYF.

This chain connects TRBV6-1 to TRBJ2-5, with D hard to call. Germline V gene lookup returns CDR1 MNHNS and CDR2 SASEGT. CDR3 length: 15 amino acids. V shed 2 bases and J shed 0 bases, with 10 bases lying between them. CDR3: CASSEIVGYQETQYF. CDR3 in DNA: TGTGCCAGCAGTGAAATCGTGGGGTACCAAGAGACCCAGTACTTC.

This rearrangement joins TRBV7-8 to TRBJ1-2; D is possibly TRBD1 (5 bases). The CDR3 loop spans 14 amino acids. V was clipped by 3 bases and J by 4 bases, with 12 bases between them. Per the germline V gene, CDR1 is SGHVS and CDR2 is FQNEAQ. The CDR3 coding sequence is TGTGCCAGCAGCTTTGTAGGGACCCTCTATGGCTACACCTTC. As protein: CASSFVGTLYGYTF. Looking up the rest from reference TRBV7-8 and TRBJ1-2 gives the full variable domain: GAGVSQSPRYKVAKRGQDVALRCDPISGHVSLFWYQQALGQGPEFLTYFQNEAQLDKSGLPSDRFFAERPEGSVSTLKIQRTQQEDSAVYLCASSFVGTLYGYTFGSGTRLTVV.

The rearrangement joins TRBV3-1 (or the pseudogene TRBV3-2) to TRBJ1-6; D ambiguous. Germline CDR1 reads LGHDT; CDR2 reads YNNKEL (reference sequence). CDR3 size: 18 residues. V was cut by 5 bases and J by 5 bases, with 22 bases left in between. DNA for the CDR3: TGTGCCAGCAGCTACGTCTATCCCATTTCACATCATAATTCACCCCTCCACTTT. It yields the protein CASSYVYPISHHNSPLHF.

V usage is TRBV19 and J usage is TRBJ1-1, with a tentative D call TRBD1 (6 bases). This CDR3 has 16 residues. V was cut by 3 bases and J by 0 bases, with 14 bases left in between. The germline gives CDR1 LNHDA, CDR2 SQIVND (reference sequence). The CDR3 spells CASSIRQELMNTEAFF. The CDR3 DNA sequence: TGTGCCAGTAGTATCCGACAGGAATTAATGAACACTGAAGCTTTCTTT.

The table lists this clone with a few counts. The CDR3 here is CASSLVGLNEQFF. DNA for the CDR3: TGTGCCAGCAGCTTAGTGGGGCTCAATGAGCAGTTCTTC. This chain links TRBV11-1 with TRBJ2-1, with D possibly TRBD1 on 5 matching bases. With 1 base removed from V and 6 bases from J, the gap between germline ends came to 7 bases. Germline CDR1 and CDR2: SGHAT and FQDESV (reference sequence). The CDR3 totals 13 residues.

The chain uses TRBV2 and TRBJ1-4; 7 positions agree with TRBD1. Germline V gives CDR1 SNHLY, CDR2 FYNNEI. V dropped 10 bases and J dropped 7; count of bases not matched to a gene: 12. CDR3 length: 14 residues. In DNA, the CDR3 is TGTGCCAACGCCCAGGGGGAAATGGGTGAAAAACTGTTTTTT. Residues: CANAQGEMGEKLFF.

The chain couples TRBV7-7 to TRBJ1-5; D remains unclear. The CDR3 sequence is 11 residues long. The ends were cut back, 6 bases at V and 6 bases at J, with 6 bases in the middle. CDR1 is SSHAT, CDR2 FNYEAQ, per germline (reference sequence). CDR3: CASRVSQPQHF. CDR3 coding DNA: TGTGCCAGCAGGGTTAGTCAGCCCCAGCATTTT.

This clone was counted a few times. This rearrangement joins TRBV3-1 (or the pseudogene TRBV3-2) to TRBJ2-3; 15 nucleotides agree with TRBD2. The germline V gene has CDR1 LGHDT and CDR2 YNNKEL (reference sequence). The CDR3 extends over 18 amino acids. The J segment lost 4 bases and the V segment lost 1 base, leaving 6 bases of the junction unmatched. The CDR3 nucleotides are TGTGCCAGCAGCCAAGTAGGGACTAGCGGGGGGAGGTCAGATACGCAGTATTTT. Its translation: CASSQVGTSGGRSDTQYF.

The rearrangement joins TRBV2 to TRBJ1-5; D gene uncertain. CDR3 size: 14 residues. V lost 1 base, J lost 0 bases, and 4 bases lay in between. Germline-derived CDR1 and CDR2 are SNHLY and FYNNEI. The CDR3 protein is CASSEVYSNQPQHF. The CDR3 coding sequence is TGTGCCAGCAGTGAAGTCTATAGCAATCAGCCCCAGCATTTT.

The gene calls are TRBV19 and TRBJ1-5, with D maybe TRBD1 (5 bases). Germline V gives CDR1 LNHDA, CDR2 SQIVND (reference sequence). The CDR3 totals 16 residues. The ends were cut back, 3 bases at V and 2 bases at J, with 14 bases in the middle. The CDR3 coding sequence is TGTGCCAGTAGTATCTCGAGCATGGGGGGCAATCAGCCCCAGCATTTT. Translating it yields CASSISSMGGNQPQHF.

This clone came up once. The chain combines TRBV7-9 with TRBJ1-4; D may be TRBD1 (5 bases). This CDR3 region has 15 residues. The V and J ends lost 1 base and 4 bases respectively, with 10 bases between them. Per germline, CDR1 SEHNR and CDR2 FQNEAQ (reference sequence). CDR3 region: CASSLGTGGNEKLFF. In nucleotides, the CDR3 is TGTGCCAGCAGCTTAGGCACAGGAGGTAATGAAAAACTGTTTTTT.

CDR3 coding DNA: TGTGCCAGCAGCCGGGACGACTCCAGCACTGAAGCTTTCTTT. It yields the protein CASSRDDSSTEAFF. This rearrangement joins TRBV7-3 to TRBJ1-1; TRBD1 might be the D (5 bases). The germline V and J ends were trimmed by 5 bases and 4 bases, with 14 bases remaining between them. Germline V gives CDR1 SGHTA, CDR2 FQGTGA. This CDR3 has 14 amino acids.

The rearrangement links TRBV4-3 to TRBJ1-6; D remains ambiguous. The CDR3 covers 16 residues. V dropped 1 base and J dropped 2 bases, with 9 bases sitting between them. Per the germline V gene, CDR1 is LGHNA and CDR2 is YSLEER. The CDR3 DNA sequence: TGCGCCAGCAGCCAAGCCCCCGGGCCCTATAATTCACCCCTCCACTTT. It codes for CASSQAPGPYNSPLHF.

The V gene is TRBV29-1, the J gene TRBJ2-7; 8 bases map to TRBD2. The CDR3 has 13 amino acids. The V gene's germline CDR1 is SQVTM and CDR2 ANQGSEA. V shed 8 bases, J shed 2 bases, and the junction held 8 bases outside the gene matches. The DNA of the CDR3 is TGCAGCCCCGGGAGGGGCAGAGCCTACGAGCAGTACTTC. It codes for CSPGRGRAYEQYF.